The next 27 T cell receptor beta chains were all read from a single sample in a study of cytomegalovirus exposure and HLA in healthy donors (dated by TCRdb to about 2017). Library method: the immunoSEQ multiplex PCR assay. For the multiplex PCR, a mixture combining 60 forward primers for TCR Vbeta segments and 13 reverse primers for TCR Jbeta segments was used. TCRdb holds this immuneACCESS table with in-frame rearrangements only. Some clones are missing; in checked studies, unresolved V genes explain under half, and the rest has no known cause. The sample table records more than 140,000 clones; about 79% of these occur just once. The ten largest clones represent roughly 0.7% of the sample. The source material was PBMCs. All receptors derive from a male donor in good health and CMV-seronegative.

This rearrangement joins TRBV6-1 to TRBJ1-2, with 10 bases lining up with TRBD1. Unmatched junction bases numbered 11, after V lost 3 bases and J lost 7 bases. The CDR3 is 16 residues long. Germline assignment: CDR1 MNHNS and CDR2 SASEGT. CDR3 amino acids: CASSEGQGLDLGGYTF. As DNA, the CDR3 is TGTGCCAGCAGTGAGGGACAGGGGCTTGACTTGGGTGGCTACACCTTC.

This rearrangement joins TRBV14 to TRBJ1-2, with TRBD1 matching 9 bases. The CDR3 extends over 13 amino acids. With 5 bases clipped from V and 4 bases from J, the junction kept 2 bases outside the gene matches. Per the germline V gene, CDR1 is SGHDN and CDR2 is FVKESK. The CDR3 bases are TGTGCCAGCAGCGCGGGACAGGGCTATGGCTACACCTTC. Translation: CASSAGQGYGYTF. Drawing the rest from reference TRBV14 and TRBJ1-2, the complete variable domain is EAGVTQFPSHSVIEKGQTVTLRCDPISGHDNLYWYRRVMGKEIKFLLHFVKESKQDESGMPNNRFLAERTGGTYSTLKVQPAELEDSGVYFCASSAGQGYGYTFGSGTRLTVV.

The J gene is TRBJ1-3, the V gene TRBV15, with TRBD1 matching over 10 bases. The V and J ends lost 3 bases and 4 bases, in that order; junction bases with no gene match: 6. Germline V gives CDR1 LNHNV, CDR2 YYDKDF (reference sequence). This CDR3 has 16 amino acids. The CDR3 sequence: CATSRATGGFGNTIYF. CDR3 nucleotides: TGTGCCACCAGCAGGGCGACAGGGGGCTTCGGAAACACCATATATTTT.

This chain uses TRBV2 with TRBJ2-7; the match to TRBD1 covers 8 bases. V trimming: 2 bases; J trimming: 1 base; junction bases outside the gene matches: 4. Germline-derived CDR1 and CDR2 are SNHLY and FYNNEI. This CDR3 spans 15 amino acids. In nucleotides, the CDR3 is TGTGCCAGCAGTGAATCCAGACAGGGGTCCTACGAGCAGTACTTC. Its protein is CASSESRQGSYEQYF.

This chain joins TRBV20-1 and TRBJ1-1; no reliable D call. The CDR3 totals 11 residues. The V gene's germline CDR1 is DFQATT and CDR2 SNEGSKA (reference sequence). The V gene lost 6 bases and the J gene lost 1 base, with 6 bases spanning the gap. The CDR3 reads CSAFRNTEAFF. The CDR3 region has the DNA TGCAGTGCCTTTCGGAACACTGAAGCTTTCTTT.

The chain couples TRBV5-1 to TRBJ2-3, with D uncertain. This CDR3 is 14 amino acids long. From germline, CDR1 is SGHRS and CDR2 YFSETQ. Trimming took off 4 bases at V and 1 base at J, with 10 bases between the two ends. In DNA form, the CDR3 reads TGCGCCAGCAGCCAGGTGTCTGGCACAGATACGCAGTATTTT. Its translation is CASSQVSGTDTQYF. Filled out from reference TRBV5-1 and TRBJ2-3, the complete variable domain reads KAGVTQTPRYLIKTRGQQVTLSCSPISGHRSVSWYQQTPGQGLQFLFEYFSETQRNKGNFPGRFSGRQFSNSRSEMNVSTLELGDSALYLCASSQVSGTDTQYFGPGTRLTVL.

The genes are TRBV9 and TRBJ2-5, with TRBD2 identical over 9 bases. V shed 0 bases and J 2 bases; nucleotides not matched to a gene: 2. CDR3 size: 15 residues. Germline loops: CDR1 SGDLS, CDR2 YYNGEE. CDR3 in DNA: TGTGCCAGCAGCGTAGGCGGGGGGGGTCAAGAGACCCAGTACTTC. Translation gives CASSVGGGGQETQYF.

The V gene is TRBV11-3, the J gene TRBJ2-7; tentatively, D is TRBD1 (6 bases). Trimming removed 0 bases from V and 5 bases from J, with 11 bases in between. Germline V gives CDR1 SGHNT, CDR2 YENEEA. The length of the CDR3 is 14 residues. CDR3 sequence (DNA): TGTGCCAGCAGCTTAGAGCAGGGGTGGAACGAGCAGTACTTC. Protein: CASSLEQGWNEQYF.

The DNA of the CDR3 is TGTGCCAGCAGGATACAGGGGATTCCTGGCTACACCTTC. Its translation is CASRIQGIPGYTF. The chain has TRBV6-5 and TRBJ1-2; 7 nucleotides match TRBD1. Germline loops: CDR1 MNHEY, CDR2 SVGAGI. The CDR3 is 13 amino acids. Losses at the gene ends were 6 bases for V and 7 bases for J; bases not matched to a gene: 8.

A single count supports this clone. The chain has TRBV30 and TRBJ1-2, with a tentative D call TRBD1 (5 bases). Germline V lookup: CDR1 GTSNPN, CDR2 SVGIG (reference sequence). V was shortened by 2 bases and J by 8 bases, with 15 bases between the two germline ends. The CDR3 has 13 amino acids. The CDR3 loop reads CAWSSQQVQGYTF. The CDR3 bases are TGTGCCTGGAGTTCCCAACAGGTCCAGGGCTACACCTTC.

V gene TRBV11-2 combines with J gene TRBJ1-1; 11 bases line up with TRBD1. Trimming at V came to 2 bases and at J to 4 bases, leaving 3 bases not matched to a gene. CDR3 length: 15 residues. Per the germline V gene, CDR1 is SGHAT and CDR2 is FQNNGV. The CDR3 spells CASSLSGTGGTEAFF. The CDR3 DNA follows: TGTGCCAGCAGCTTATCCGGGACAGGGGGCACTGAAGCTTTCTTT.

This chain connects TRBV5-6 to TRBJ2-7, with 11 bases matching TRBD2. V lost 2 bases to trimming and J lost 6 bases; unmatched junction nucleotides: 4. The V gene's germline CDR1 is SGHDT and CDR2 YYEEEE. The CDR3 covers 14 residues. CDR3 nucleotides: TGTGCCAGCAGCTTTAGCGGGGGGGCCTCCGAGCAGTACTTC. Its protein product is CASSFSGGASEQYF.

The gene calls are TRBV7-9 and TRBJ2-1; D possibly corresponds to TRBD1 (5 bases). Germline assignment: CDR1 SEHNR and CDR2 FQNEAQ (reference sequence). Trimming took off 5 bases at V and 10 bases at J, with 12 bases between the two ends. This CDR3 contains 12 residues. The CDR3 DNA reads as TGTGCCAGCAGCGGCAGGGTTCGAGAGCAGTTCTTC. Amino acids: CASSGRVREQFF.

The V call is TRBV4-2, the J call TRBJ1-3; D may be TRBD1 (6 bases). CDR3 size: 15 residues. Per germline, CDR1 LGHNA and CDR2 YNFKEQ. Trimming removed 0 bases at V and 4 bases at J, with 10 bases between. In nucleotides, the CDR3 is TGTGCCAGCAGCCAAGAACAGGGTGCCGGAAACACCATATATTTT. As protein: CASSQEQGAGNTIYF.

This clone has a single count. The chain links TRBV5-1 to TRBJ2-3; 10 positions match TRBD2. The length of the CDR3 is 16 residues. Losses at the gene ends were 3 bases for V and 2 bases for J; bases not matched to a gene: 6. Germline values: CDR1 SGHRS, CDR2 YFSETQ. The CDR3 bases are TGCGCCAGCAGCTCCGGGACTAGCGTATTCACAGATACGCAGTATTTT. Protein: CASSSGTSVFTDTQYF.

Only a few counts were recorded for this clone. This rearrangement joins TRBV7-9 to TRBJ1-3; D not certain. This CDR3 comprises 14 residues. Trimming took 6 bases from V and 0 from J, leaving 9 bases between them. CDR1 is SEHNR, CDR2 FQNEAQ, per germline (reference sequence). As DNA, the CDR3 is TGTGCCAGCAGATTTCGCGGCTCTGGAAACACCATATATTTT. This encodes CASRFRGSGNTIYF. The full variable domain, its missing parts supplied by reference TRBV7-9 and TRBJ1-3, is DTGVSQNPRHKITKRGQNVTFRCDPISEHNRLYWYRQTLGQGPEFLTYFQNEAQLEKSRLLSDRFSAERPKGSFSTLEIQRTEQGDSAMYLCASRFRGSGNTIYFGEGSWLTVV.

The chain has TRBV27 and TRBJ2-5; D may be TRBD1 (6 bases). This CDR3 spans 13 amino acids. CDR1 and CDR2 from the germline V gene are MNHEY and SMNVEV (reference sequence). With 6 bases removed from V and 5 bases from J, the gap between germline ends came to 13 bases. DNA of the CDR3: TGTGCCAGCAGGCTACAGGGCCGGGAGACCCAGTACTTC. This codes for CASRLQGRETQYF.

This chain uses TRBV27 with TRBJ2-5, with D tentatively TRBD1 (5 bases). Germline CDR1 and CDR2: MNHEY and SMNVEV (reference sequence). There are 14 residues in the CDR3. V lost 1 base and J lost 3, with 9 bases in between. The DNA of the CDR3 is TGTGCCAGCAGTTTATTGGGCAGGGAAGAGACCCAGTACTTC. This gives the protein CASSLLGREETQYF.

This chain uses TRBV27 with TRBJ2-1; 8 bases line up with TRBD2. V lost 6 bases and J lost 4; bases outside the gene matches: 11. The germline V gene has CDR1 MNHEY and CDR2 SMNVEV (reference sequence). This CDR3 region has 16 residues. CDR3 coding DNA: TGTGCCAGCAGCTTCTCCGGGACTAGTAATTACAATGAGCAGTTCTTC. This gives the protein CASSFSGTSNYNEQFF.

The CDR3 loop reads CSVEGTSEGSYEQYF. CDR3 DNA: TGCAGCGTTGAAGGGACTAGCGAGGGGTCTTACGAGCAGTACTTC. The J gene is TRBJ2-7, the V gene TRBV29-1; 9 nucleotides align to TRBD2. The CDR3 is made up of 15 amino acids. Germline V gene lookup returns CDR1 SQVTM and CDR2 ANQGSEA. V shed 1 base and J 4 bases; nucleotides not matched to a gene: 8.

This CDR3 is CASSLGQTSTDTQYF. CDR3 sequence (DNA): TGCGCCAGCAGCTTGGGGCAGACTAGCACAGATACGCAGTATTTT. The genes are TRBV5-1 and TRBJ2-3; no clear D. The CDR3 consists of 15 residues. CDR1 SGHRS and CDR2 YFSETQ come from the germline V gene. Trimming took off 0 bases at V and 0 bases at J, with 8 bases between the two ends.

This chain connects TRBV7-2 to TRBJ2-2; 8 bases agree with TRBD1. The length of the CDR3 is 15 residues. The germline V gene encodes CDR1 SGHTA and CDR2 FQGNSA. V lost 4 bases to trimming and J lost 4 bases; unmatched junction nucleotides: 5. The CDR3 sequence is CASSSDRAVTGELFF. DNA of the CDR3: TGTGCCAGCAGCTCGGACAGGGCGGTCACCGGGGAGCTGTTTTTT. The full variable domain, in which reference TRBV7-2 and TRBJ2-2 provide the parts outside the CDR3, is GAGVSQSPSNKVTEKGKDVELRCDPISGHTALYWYRQSLGQGLEFLIYFQGNSAPDKSGLPSDRFSAERTGGSVSTLTIQRTQQEDSAVYLCASSSDRAVTGELFFGEGSRLTVL.

This clone was counted a single time. V is TRBV2 and J is TRBJ2-7; 9 bases match TRBD1. CDR1 SNHLY and CDR2 FYNNEI come from the germline V gene. CDR3 size: 14 residues. The V gene end was trimmed by 8 bases and the J gene end by 5 bases; junction bases not matched to a gene: 10. CDR3 sequence (DNA): TGTGCCAGCGCGGGCACAGGGGGCAAGAACGAGCAGTACTTC. This translates into CASAGTGGKNEQYF.

CDR3 residues: CASSRWTGSNNEQFF. The CDR3 nucleotides are TGTGCCAGTAGTAGGTGGACAGGGAGCAACAATGAGCAGTTCTTC. The chain has TRBV19 and TRBJ2-1; 8 bases align to TRBD1. This CDR3 comprises 15 residues. Germline lookup yields CDR1 LNHDA and CDR2 SQIVND (reference sequence). V dropped 4 bases and J dropped 5; count of bases not matched to a gene: 7.

The V and J genes are TRBV7-9 and TRBJ1-3, with TRBD1 matching over 9 bases. Trimming took 5 bases from V and 0 from J; bases not matched to a gene: 8. The CDR3 has 17 residues. Looked up from germline, CDR1 is SEHNR and CDR2 is FQNEAQ (reference sequence). The CDR3 here is CASSPRQGGSSGNTIYF. CDR3 bases: TGTGCCAGCAGCCCGAGACAGGGGGGTTCCTCTGGAAACACCATATATTTT.

The count of this clone is one. V gene TRBV5-1 combines with J gene TRBJ1-5, with D perhaps matching TRBD1 (6 bases). V shed 2 bases and J shed 0 bases, with 27 bases lying between them. There are 21 residues in the CDR3. Germline V CDR1 and CDR2: SGHRS, YFSETQ. The CDR3 region is CASSFPSNVSDGQNSNQPQHF. For the CDR3, the DNA is TGCGCCAGCAGCTTCCCCAGTAACGTTTCTGATGGACAGAATAGCAATCAGCCCCAGCATTTT.

The chain carries TRBV29-1 and TRBJ2-3; perhaps TRBD2 as D (7 bases). V was cut by 5 bases and J by 4 bases, with 13 bases left in between. Germline CDR1 is SQVTM and CDR2 is ANQGSEA. The CDR3 spans 13 residues. The CDR3 here is CSVLRGGPDTQYF. The CDR3 DNA reads TGCAGCGTTCTAAGGGGGGGCCCAGATACGCAGTATTTT.